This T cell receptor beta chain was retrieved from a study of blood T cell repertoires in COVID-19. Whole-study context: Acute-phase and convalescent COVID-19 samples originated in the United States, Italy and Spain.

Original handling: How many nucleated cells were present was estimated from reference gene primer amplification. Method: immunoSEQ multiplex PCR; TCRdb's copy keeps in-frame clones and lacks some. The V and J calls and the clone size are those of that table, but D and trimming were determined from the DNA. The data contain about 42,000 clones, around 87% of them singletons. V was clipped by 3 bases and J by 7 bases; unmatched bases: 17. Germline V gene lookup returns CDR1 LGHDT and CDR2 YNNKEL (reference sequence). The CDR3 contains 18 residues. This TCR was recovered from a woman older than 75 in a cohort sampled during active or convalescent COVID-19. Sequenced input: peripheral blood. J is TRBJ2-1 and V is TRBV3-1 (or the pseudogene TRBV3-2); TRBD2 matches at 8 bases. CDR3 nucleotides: TGTGCCAGCAGCCACAAACTAGCGGCTCCCTCTCTGGGGAATGAGCAGTTCTTC. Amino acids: CASSHKLAAPSLGNEQFF.